A selection of T cell receptor beta chains follows, all from one sample in a study of immune evolution from preneoplasia to lung adenocarcinoma. Measured with immunoSEQ multiplex PCR; TCRdb has only the in-frame clones, and not every one. The table has several thousand clones, 80% to 90% seen once. Specimen: FFPE atypical adenomatous hyperplasia tissue from the lung. These receptors came from an older person with lung adenocarcinoma. The CDR3 runs from the conserved cysteine through the conserved F or W. Each record gives: D gene, clone size, V gene, J gene, CDR3 protein, CDR3 DNA. The D gene is left open where the match is weak. Expanded clones are given a class, and other clones once, few, many or no size at all.

D gene: NA; clone size: NA; V gene: TRBV9; J gene: TRBJ2-5; CDR3 protein: CASSVDLRRETQYF; CDR3 DNA: TGTGCCAGCAGCGTAGATTTGAGGCGAGAGACCCAGTACTTC
D gene: TRBD2; clone size: NA; V gene: TRBV27; J gene: TRBJ2-3; CDR3 protein: CASSLGLASDTQYF; CDR3 DNA: TGTGCCAGCAGCCTCGGACTAGCCTCAGATACGCAGTATTTT
D gene: TRBD1; clone size: NA; V gene: TRBV9; J gene: TRBJ2-1; CDR3 protein: CASSAGTVYNEQFF; CDR3 DNA: TGTGCCAGCAGCGCCGGGACAGTTTACAATGAGCAGTTCTTC
D gene: TRBD1; clone size: NA; V gene: TRBV18; J gene: TRBJ1-2; CDR3 protein: CASSPSAGGINYGYTF; CDR3 DNA: TGTGCCAGCTCACCATCGGCAGGGGGAATAAACTATGGCTACACCTTC
D gene: NA; clone size: NA; V gene: TRBV11-1; J gene: TRBJ1-2; CDR3 protein: CASSQTPANYGYTF; CDR3 DNA: TGTGCCAGCAGCCAGACGCCCGCTAACTATGGCTACACCTTC
D gene: TRBD2; clone size: few; V gene: TRBV9; J gene: TRBJ2-7; CDR3 protein: CASSVSTSGRDEQYF; CDR3 DNA: TGTGCCAGCAGCGTTTCGACTAGCGGGAGAGACGAGCAGTACTTC
D gene: TRBD2; clone size: NA; V gene: TRBV11-2; J gene: TRBJ2-1; CDR3 protein: CASSLAGGIPYNEQFF; CDR3 DNA: TGTGCCAGCAGTCTAGCGGGAGGGATTCCCTACAATGAGCAGTTCTTC
D gene: NA; clone size: NA; V gene: TRBV5-1; J gene: TRBJ1-2; CDR3 protein: CASSFEGDYGYTF; CDR3 DNA: TGCGCCAGCAGCTTTGAGGGGGACTATGGCTACACCTTC
D gene: NA; clone size: NA; V gene: TRBV2; J gene: TRBJ1-5; CDR3 protein: CASSAWVDQPQHF; CDR3 DNA: TGTGCCAGCTCTGCCTGGGTCGACCAGCCCCAGCATTTT
D gene: NA; clone size: NA; V gene: TRBV27; J gene: TRBJ2-2; CDR3 protein: CASSLSWASGRELFF; CDR3 DNA: TGTGCCAGCAGTTTATCGTGGGCTTCTGGTCGGGAGCTGTTTTTT
D gene: TRBD1; clone size: NA; V gene: TRBV5-6; J gene: TRBJ2-3; CDR3 protein: CASSLEGRGQADTQYF; CDR3 DNA: TGTGCCAGCAGCTTGGAGGGCAGGGGGCAAGCAGATACGCAGTATTTT
D gene: NA; clone size: NA; V gene: TRBV7-9; J gene: TRBJ1-1; CDR3 protein: CASSLDSGPEAFF; CDR3 DNA: TGTGCCAGCAGCTTAGATTCCGGACCTGAAGCTTTCTTT
D gene: TRBD1; clone size: NA; V gene: TRBV18; J gene: TRBJ2-7; CDR3 protein: CASSPGQGLLKYEQYF; CDR3 DNA: TGTGCCAGCTCACCTGGACAGGGACTCTTGAAGTACGAGCAGTACTTC
D gene: NA; clone size: NA; V gene: TRBV21-1; J gene: TRBJ2-1; CDR3 protein: CASPYSGRRYNEQFF; CDR3 DNA: TGTGCCAGCCCCTATAGCGGGAGGAGGTACAATGAGCAGTTCTTC
D gene: NA; clone size: NA; V gene: TRBV10-3; J gene: TRBJ2-1; CDR3 protein: CAISSGHNEQFF; CDR3 DNA: TGTGCCATCAGCTCCGGACACAATGAGCAGTTCTTC
D gene: NA; clone size: NA; V gene: TRBV7-6; J gene: TRBJ2-1; CDR3 protein: CASSLGESSYNEQFF; CDR3 DNA: TGTGCCAGCAGCTTAGGTGAGAGCTCCTACAATGAGCAGTTCTTC
D gene: NA; clone size: NA; V gene: TRBV5-1; J gene: TRBJ2-7; CDR3 protein: CASSLVRGSNEQYF; CDR3 DNA: TGCGCCAGCAGCTTGGTCAGGGGATCTAACGAGCAGTACTTC
D gene: NA; clone size: NA; V gene: TRBV7-8; J gene: TRBJ1-1; CDR3 protein: CASSATTGSTEAFF; CDR3 DNA: TGTGCCAGCAGCGCCACTACAGGGAGCACTGAAGCTTTCTTT
D gene: NA; clone size: once; V gene: TRBV7-3; J gene: TRBJ2-2; CDR3 protein: CASSLSNTGELFF; CDR3 DNA: TGTGCCAGCAGCTTATCTAACACCGGGGAGCTGTTTTTT
D gene: NA; clone size: NA; V gene: TRBV6-1; J gene: TRBJ1-2; CDR3 protein: CASSEATANYGYTF; CDR3 DNA: TGTGCCAGCAGTGAAGCGACAGCGAACTATGGCTACACCTTC
D gene: TRBD1; clone size: NA; V gene: TRBV28; J gene: TRBJ1-1; CDR3 protein: CASRPTGTGLFFF; CDR3 DNA: TGTGCCAGCAGACCTACCGGGACAGGGTTGTTCTTCTTT
D gene: NA; clone size: NA; V gene: TRBV7-2; J gene: TRBJ1-2; CDR3 protein: CASSSSVGGGGYTF; CDR3 DNA: TGTGCCAGCAGCTCCTCGGTAGGGGGAGGGGGCTACACCTTC
D gene: NA; clone size: once; V gene: TRBV11-2; J gene: TRBJ2-3; CDR3 protein: CASSLVASVSGVTQYF; CDR3 DNA: TGTGCCAGCAGCTTAGTCGCGTCGGTATCCGGGGTTACGCAGTATTTT
D gene: TRBD1; clone size: few; V gene: TRBV5-1; J gene: TRBJ1-1; CDR3 protein: CASSSTGQGAWGTEAFF; CDR3 DNA: TGCGCCAGCAGCTCAACGGGACAGGGGGCTTGGGGGACTGAAGCTTTCTTT
D gene: TRBD1; clone size: few; V gene: TRBV7-3; J gene: TRBJ2-2; CDR3 protein: CATAQGARHGELFF; CDR3 DNA: TGTGCCACCGCACAGGGGGCGCGGCACGGGGAGCTGTTTTTT
D gene: NA; clone size: NA; V gene: TRBV4-2; J gene: TRBJ2-7; CDR3 protein: CASSQASSGFGHEQYF; CDR3 DNA: TGTGCCAGCAGTCAAGCGTCCTCAGGATTTGGGCACGAGCAGTACTTC
D gene: TRBD1; clone size: NA; V gene: TRBV4-1; J gene: TRBJ2-5; CDR3 protein: CASSQLTGGRETQYF; CDR3 DNA: TGCGCCAGCAGCCAGCTGACAGGGGGCAGGGAGACCCAGTACTTC
D gene: NA; clone size: NA; V gene: TRBV6-1; J gene: TRBJ2-1; CDR3 protein: CASSEAATPTNEQFF; CDR3 DNA: TGTGCCAGCAGTGAAGCGGCCACTCCTACCAATGAGCAGTTCTTC
D gene: NA; clone size: NA; V gene: TRBV6-6; J gene: TRBJ1-5; CDR3 protein: CASSYPTDSNQPQHF; CDR3 DNA: TGTGCCAGCAGTTACCCGACAGATAGCAATCAGCCCCAGCATTTT
D gene: TRBD1; clone size: NA; V gene: TRBV4-1; J gene: TRBJ1-2; CDR3 protein: CASSLGQGANYGYTF; CDR3 DNA: TGCGCCAGCAGCCTTGGGCAGGGGGCTAACTATGGCTACACCTTC
D gene: TRBD2; clone size: NA; V gene: TRBV7-3; J gene: TRBJ2-3; CDR3 protein: CASSSGLAGSTDTQYF; CDR3 DNA: TGTGCCAGCAGCTCCGGACTAGCGGGAAGCACAGATACGCAGTATTTT
D gene: TRBD2; clone size: NA; V gene: TRBV7-9; J gene: TRBJ2-1; CDR3 protein: CASNGGREGFHEQFF; CDR3 DNA: TGTGCCAGCAACGGGGGGCGGGAGGGCTTTCATGAGCAGTTCTTC
D gene: TRBD1; clone size: few; V gene: TRBV4-1; J gene: TRBJ1-4; CDR3 protein: CASSQRDRANEKLFF; CDR3 DNA: TGCGCCAGCAGCCAGAGGGACAGGGCGAATGAAAAACTGTTTTTT
D gene: TRBD2; clone size: NA; V gene: TRBV27; J gene: TRBJ2-4; CDR3 protein: CASSLLGVAGTSENIQYF; CDR3 DNA: TGTGCCAGCAGTTTATTGGGCGTTGCGGGGACTAGCGAGAACATTCAGTACTTC
D gene: TRBD2; clone size: NA; V gene: TRBV9; J gene: TRBJ2-1; CDR3 protein: CASSVRTSGSNEQFF; CDR3 DNA: TGTGCCAGCAGCGTAAGGACTAGCGGGAGTAATGAGCAGTTCTTC
D gene: TRBD1; clone size: NA; V gene: TRBV7-9; J gene: TRBJ1-1; CDR3 protein: CASSWTGLNTEAFF; CDR3 DNA: TGTGCCAGCAGCTGGACAGGGTTGAACACTGAAGCTTTCTTT